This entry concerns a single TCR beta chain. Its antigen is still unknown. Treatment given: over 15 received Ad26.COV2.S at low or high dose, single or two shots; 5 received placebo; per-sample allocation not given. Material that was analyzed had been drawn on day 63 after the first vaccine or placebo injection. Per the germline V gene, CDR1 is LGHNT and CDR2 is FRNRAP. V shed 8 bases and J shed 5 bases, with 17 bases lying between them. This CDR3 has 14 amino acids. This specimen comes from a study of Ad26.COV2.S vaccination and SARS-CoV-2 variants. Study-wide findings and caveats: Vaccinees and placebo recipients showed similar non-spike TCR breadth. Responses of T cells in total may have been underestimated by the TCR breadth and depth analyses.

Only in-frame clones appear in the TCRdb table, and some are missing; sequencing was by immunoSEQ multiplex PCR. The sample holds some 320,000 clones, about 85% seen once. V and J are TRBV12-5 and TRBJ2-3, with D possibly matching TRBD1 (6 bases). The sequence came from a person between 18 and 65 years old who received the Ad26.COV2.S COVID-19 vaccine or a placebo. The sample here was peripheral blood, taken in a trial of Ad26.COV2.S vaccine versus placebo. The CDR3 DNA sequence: TGTGCTAGTAGTGGTCAGGGGACGGGAGATACGCAGTATTTT. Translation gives CASSGQGTGDTQYF.